The 10 T cell receptor beta chains below were found in one sample sequenced in a study of blood T cell repertoires in COVID-19. Data came from immunoSEQ multiplex PCR; TCRdb stores just in-frame clones and leaves some out. The profile shows 72,000 or so clones, around nine tenths of them singletons. What was sequenced was peripheral blood. All receptors come from a man between 50 and 59 years old with active COVID-19.

The CDR3 DNA reads TGTGCCAGCAGCTTAGGCGCAGGGTCGGTGTACCAAGAGACCCAGTACTTC. It encodes CASSLGAGSVYQETQYF. The rearrangement joins TRBV7-9 to TRBJ2-5; perhaps TRBD1 as D (5 bases). Germline V gene lookup returns CDR1 SEHNR and CDR2 FQNEAQ (reference sequence). Trimming removed 1 base from V and 0 bases from J, with 15 bases in between. The CDR3 extends over 17 amino acids.

The V and J genes are TRBV20-1 and TRBJ1-4; TRBD1 aligns across 8 bases. Germline V gene lookup returns CDR1 DFQATT and CDR2 SNEGSKA (reference sequence). The CDR3 has 15 residues. The junction had 10 bases not matched to a gene; V was cut back by 3 bases and J by 7 bases. The CDR3 DNA sequence: TGCAGTGCTAGTGACAGGGGCTCCCTTAGTGAAAAACTGTTTTTT. Protein: CSASDRGSLSEKLFF.

This sequence joins TRBV28 and TRBJ1-3; possible D gene TRBD1, 5 bases. Germline CDR1 reads MDHEN; CDR2 reads SYDVKM. The V end lost 3 bases, the J end lost 5 bases, and 8 bases lay between the germline ends. The CDR3 has 13 amino acids. CDR3 in amino acids: CASSLGLRNTIYF. CDR3 nucleotides: TGTGCCAGCAGTTTGGGACTGAGAAACACCATATATTTT.

This sequence joins TRBV23-1 and TRBJ2-2, with TRBD2 matching 11 bases. TRBV23-1 is an ORF, with its function uncertain. V dropped 2 bases and J dropped 0; count of bases not matched to a gene: 14. The CDR3 length is 21 residues. In DNA, the CDR3 is TGCGCCAGCAGTCAAAGTTCAGGACTAGCGGGCCGACCAGCGAACACCGGGGAGCTGTTTTTT. Encoded protein: CASSQSSGLAGRPANTGELFF.

The chain combines TRBV19 with TRBJ2-1; TRBD2 matches at 7 bases. This CDR3 comprises 15 residues. From germline, CDR1 is LNHDA and CDR2 SQIVND (reference sequence). V shed 2 bases and J 8 bases; nucleotides not matched to a gene: 9. This CDR3 reads CASSIRRAAGDEQFF. In DNA, the CDR3 is TGTGCCAGTAGTATACGTAGGGCTGCGGGGGATGAGCAGTTCTTC.

This clone was observed once. The J gene is TRBJ2-7, the V gene TRBV5-1, with a weak D call TRBD1 (6 bases). The V gene's germline CDR1 is SGHRS and CDR2 YFSETQ. Trimming left V 4 bases short and J 3 bases short, with 14 bases between. The CDR3 contains 14 residues. This CDR3 is CASSRSGHNYEQYF. In DNA, the CDR3 is TGCGCCAGCAGCCGATCGGGACATAACTACGAGCAGTACTTC.

The rearrangement joins TRBV28 to TRBJ2-1, with 9 bases identical to TRBD2. This CDR3 is built from 17 residues. Trimming removed 2 bases from V and 4 bases from J; junction bases left unmatched: 9. Germline CDR1 reads MDHEN; CDR2 reads SYDVKM. In DNA, the CDR3 is TGTGCCAGCAGTTTAGGCGGGGGGGCGACTTATTACAATGAGCAGTTCTTC. Its translation is CASSLGGGATYYNEQFF.

This chain joins TRBV5-1 and TRBJ2-1; TRBD2 agrees at 7 bases. V lost 4 bases, J lost 0 bases, and 4 bases stayed unmatched. The CDR3 length is 15 residues. CDR1 is SGHRS and CDR2 is YFSETQ in the germline V gene. CDR3 sequence reads: CASSQPSGSYNEQFF. The CDR3 nucleotides read TGCGCCAGCAGCCAACCTAGCGGCTCCTACAATGAGCAGTTCTTC. Using reference TRBV5-1 and TRBJ2-1 for the parts outside the CDR3, the full variable domain is KAGVTQTPRYLIKTRGQQVTLSCSPISGHRSVSWYQQTPGQGLQFLFEYFSETQRNKGNFPGRFSGRQFSNSRSEMNVSTLELGDSALYLCASSQPSGSYNEQFFGPGTRLTVL.

This CDR3 is CASSTETGDTEAFF. In nucleotides, the CDR3 is TGTGCCAGTAGTACCGAGACAGGGGACACTGAAGCTTTCTTT. The chain links TRBV19 to TRBJ1-1; 8 bases fit TRBD1. The V gene end was trimmed by 4 bases and the J gene end by 3 bases; junction bases not matched to a gene: 4. Germline-derived CDR1 and CDR2 are LNHDA and SQIVND (reference sequence). The CDR3 spans 14 residues.

The rearrangement joins TRBV5-1 to TRBJ1-3, with a weak D call TRBD1 (5 bases). Germline loops: CDR1 SGHRS, CDR2 YFSETQ. CDR3 length: 17 residues. V lost 0 bases, J lost 8 bases, and 21 bases lay in between. The CDR3 loop reads CASSLGAGFAPRDTIYF. CDR3 in DNA: TGCGCCAGCAGCTTGGGGGCAGGGTTCGCTCCTCGAGACACCATATATTTT.